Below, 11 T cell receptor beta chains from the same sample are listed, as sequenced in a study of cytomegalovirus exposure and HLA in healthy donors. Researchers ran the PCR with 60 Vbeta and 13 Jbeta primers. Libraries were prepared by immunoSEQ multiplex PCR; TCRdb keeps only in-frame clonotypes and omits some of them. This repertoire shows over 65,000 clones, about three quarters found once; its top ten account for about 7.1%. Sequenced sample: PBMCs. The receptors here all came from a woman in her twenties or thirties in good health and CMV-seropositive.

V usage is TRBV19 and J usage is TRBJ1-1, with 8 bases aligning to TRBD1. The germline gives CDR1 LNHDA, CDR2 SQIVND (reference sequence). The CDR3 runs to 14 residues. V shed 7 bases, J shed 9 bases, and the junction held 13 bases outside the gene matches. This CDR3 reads CASTLGARGPKAFF. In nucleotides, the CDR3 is TGTGCCAGTACCCTCGGGGCCAGGGGGCCAAAAGCTTTCTTT.

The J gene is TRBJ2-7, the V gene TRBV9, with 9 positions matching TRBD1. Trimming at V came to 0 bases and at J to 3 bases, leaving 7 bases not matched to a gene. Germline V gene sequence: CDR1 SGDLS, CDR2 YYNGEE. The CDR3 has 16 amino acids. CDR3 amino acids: CASSVADRGAFYEQYF. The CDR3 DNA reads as TGTGCCAGCAGCGTAGCGGACAGGGGAGCGTTCTACGAGCAGTACTTC.

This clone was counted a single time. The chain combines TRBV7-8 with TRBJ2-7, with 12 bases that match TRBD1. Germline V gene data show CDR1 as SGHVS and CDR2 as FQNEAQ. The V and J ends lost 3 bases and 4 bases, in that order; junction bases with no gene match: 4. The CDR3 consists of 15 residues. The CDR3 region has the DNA TGTGCCAGCAGCTTCGGGACAGGGGGCTTGTACGAGCAGTACTTC. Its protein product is CASSFGTGGLYEQYF.

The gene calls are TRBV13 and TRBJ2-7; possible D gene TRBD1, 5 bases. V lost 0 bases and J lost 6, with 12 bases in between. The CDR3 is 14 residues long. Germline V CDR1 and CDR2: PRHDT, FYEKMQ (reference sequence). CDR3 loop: CASSLGLGRGEQYF. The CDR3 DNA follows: TGTGCCAGCAGCTTAGGGCTAGGAAGGGGCGAGCAGTACTTC.

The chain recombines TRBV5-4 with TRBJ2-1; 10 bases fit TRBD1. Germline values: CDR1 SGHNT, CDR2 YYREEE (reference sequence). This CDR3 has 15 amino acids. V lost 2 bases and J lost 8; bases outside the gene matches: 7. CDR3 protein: CASSFGTGARDEQFF. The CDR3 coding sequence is TGTGCCAGCAGCTTTGGGACAGGGGCGAGGGATGAGCAGTTCTTC.

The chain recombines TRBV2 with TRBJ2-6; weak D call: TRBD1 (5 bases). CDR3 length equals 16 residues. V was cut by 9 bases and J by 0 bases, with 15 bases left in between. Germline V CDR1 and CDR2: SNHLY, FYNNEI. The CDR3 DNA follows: TGTGCCAGACGTTACTTCAGGGACTCTGGGGCCAACGTCCTGACTTTC. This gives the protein CARRYFRDSGANVLTF.

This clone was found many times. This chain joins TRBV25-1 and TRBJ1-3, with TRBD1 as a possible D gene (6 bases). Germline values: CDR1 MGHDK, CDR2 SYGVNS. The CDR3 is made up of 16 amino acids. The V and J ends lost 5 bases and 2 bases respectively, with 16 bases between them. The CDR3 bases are TGTGCCAGCAGTCTACAAGGGGGATCCGCTGGAAACACCATATATTTT. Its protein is CASSLQGGSAGNTIYF. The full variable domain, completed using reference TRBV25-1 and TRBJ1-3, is EADIYQTPRYLVIGTGKKITLECSQTMGHDKMYWYQQDPGMELHLIHYSYGVNSTEKGDLSSESTVSRIRTEHFPLTLESARPSHTSQYLCASSLQGGSAGNTIYFGEGSWLTVV.

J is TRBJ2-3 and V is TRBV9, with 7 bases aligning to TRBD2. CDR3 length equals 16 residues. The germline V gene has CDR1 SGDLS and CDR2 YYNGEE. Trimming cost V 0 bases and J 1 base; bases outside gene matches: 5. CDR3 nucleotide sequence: TGTGCCAGCAGCGTAGACGGGCTAGCGGGCACAGATACGCAGTATTTT. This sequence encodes CASSVDGLAGTDTQYF. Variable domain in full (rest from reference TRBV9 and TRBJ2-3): DSGVTQTPKHLITATGQRVTLRCSPRSGDLSVYWYQQSLDQGLQFLIQYYNGEERAKGNILERFSAQQFPDLHSELNLSSLELGDSALYFCASSVDGLAGTDTQYFGPGTRLTVL.

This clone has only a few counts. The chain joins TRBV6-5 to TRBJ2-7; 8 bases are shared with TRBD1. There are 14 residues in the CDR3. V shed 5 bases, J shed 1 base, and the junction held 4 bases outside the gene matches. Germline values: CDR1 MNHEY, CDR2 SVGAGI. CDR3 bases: TGTGCCAGCAGTCGGACAGGGAAATCCTACGAGCAGTACTTC. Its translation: CASSRTGKSYEQYF.

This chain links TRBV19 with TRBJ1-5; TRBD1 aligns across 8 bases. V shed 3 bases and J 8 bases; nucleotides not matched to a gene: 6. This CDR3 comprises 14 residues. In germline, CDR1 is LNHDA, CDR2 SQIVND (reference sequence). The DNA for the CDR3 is TGTGCCAGTAGTATCTCACAGGGGGGTAAGCCCCAGCATTTT. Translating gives CASSISQGGKPQHF.

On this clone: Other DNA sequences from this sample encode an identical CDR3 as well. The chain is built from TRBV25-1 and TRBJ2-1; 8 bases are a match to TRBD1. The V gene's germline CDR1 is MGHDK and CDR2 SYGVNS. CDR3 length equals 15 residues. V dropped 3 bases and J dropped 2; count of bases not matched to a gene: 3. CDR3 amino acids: CASSDRDRPYNEQFF. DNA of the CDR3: TGTGCCAGCAGTGACCGGGACAGGCCCTACAATGAGCAGTTCTTC.